This T cell receptor beta chain was observed in a study of blood T cell repertoires in COVID-19. Data came from immunoSEQ multiplex PCR; TCRdb stores just in-frame clones and leaves some out. In the table there are about 160,000 clones, approximately 87% of which are singletons. V shed 1 base and J shed 4 bases, with 7 bases lying between them. Per germline, CDR1 SNHLY and CDR2 FYNNEI. The CDR3 loop spans 13 amino acids. The chain employs TRBV2 and TRBJ1-2; no definite D call. The clonotype originates from a man aged 80 or over with acute or convalescent COVID-19. Material for sequencing was peripheral blood. This CDR3 reads CASSEGHSYGYTF. The CDR3 DNA is TGTGCCAGCAGTGAAGGACACTCCTATGGCTACACCTTC.